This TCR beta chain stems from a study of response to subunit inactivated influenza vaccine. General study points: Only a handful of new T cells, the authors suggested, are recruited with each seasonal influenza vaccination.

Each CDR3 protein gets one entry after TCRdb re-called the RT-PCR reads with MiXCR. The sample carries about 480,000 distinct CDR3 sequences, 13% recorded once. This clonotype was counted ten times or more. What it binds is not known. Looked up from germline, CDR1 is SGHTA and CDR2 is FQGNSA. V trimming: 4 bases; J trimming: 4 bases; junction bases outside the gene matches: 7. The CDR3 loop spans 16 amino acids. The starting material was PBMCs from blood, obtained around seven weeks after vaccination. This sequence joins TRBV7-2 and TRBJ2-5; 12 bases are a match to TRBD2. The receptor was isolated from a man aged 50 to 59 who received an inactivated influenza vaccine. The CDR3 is CASSSRGLAGGETQYF. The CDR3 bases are TGTGCCAGCAGCTCCAGGGGACTAGCGGGTGGAGAGACCCAGTACTTC. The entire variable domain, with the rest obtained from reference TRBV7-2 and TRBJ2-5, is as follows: GAGVSQSPSNKVTEKGKDVELRCDPISGHTALYWYRQSLGQGLEFLIYFQGNSAPDKSGLPSDRFSAERTGGSVSTLTIQRTQQEDSAVYLCASSSRGLAGGETQYFGPGTRLLVL.